This TCR beta chain was sequenced in a study of CD8 T cells in ankylosing spondylitis. General observations from the study: Existing reports had already noted some motif variants in reactive arthritis synovial fluid and blood. Blood from ankylosing spondylitis patients appeared to carry a characteristic roughly 8-variant TCR beta motif. As for the disease-linked clones, they showed a CD8+ phenotype and occurred at relatively low frequencies in peripheral blood.

The CDR3 is made up of 13 amino acids. Per germline, CDR1 DFQATT and CDR2 SNEGSKA (reference sequence). Between the trimmed V and J ends, which lost 5 bases and 5 bases, there was a span of 15 bases. Researchers built TCR beta libraries using quantitative 5'-RACE with molecular barcodes. TCRdb reanalysed the 5' RACE reads using MiXCR and keeps one entry per CDR3 protein. The sample shows about 500,000 distinct CDR3 sequences, roughly 13% of them seen only once. Comment on this clonotype: What it binds is not known.

This clonotype originated in a male donor with ankylosing spondylitis. The chain combines TRBV20-1 with TRBJ1-1, with a possible D match to TRBD1 (5 bases). The sample consisted of blood, either unsorted or a sorted T cell fraction (not recorded which). The CDR3 bases are TGCAGTGCTTTGTTGGCGGGGGGAACTGAAGCTTTCTTT. Protein: CSALLAGGTEAFF.